This T cell receptor beta chain was documented in a study of T cells in Graves' hyperthyroidism and ophthalmopathy (dated by TCRdb to between 2018 and 2021). In terms of the full investigation: Peripheral blood was collected at initial diagnosis, before any treatment. A discovery cohort of roughly 100 patients, roughly 45 with Graves' ophthalmopathy and approximately 60 with stable Graves' hyperthyroidism, was used to find distinguishing TCR V-J signatures. Prospective prediction of ophthalmopathy was tested in an independent validation cohort of 18 to 20 hyperthyroidism patients and around 16 patients who later progressed to ophthalmopathy. For training and testing, the approximately 97 patients in the discovery cohort were randomly divided in a 7:3 ratio. In more than five Graves' hyperthyroidism patients, the study also compared T-cell repertoires from thyroid tissue with T-cell repertoires from blood. After sampling, hyperthyroidism patients received methimazole starting at 30 mg daily, and ophthalmopathy patients received high-dose intravenous methylprednisolone. TCR Vbeta CDR3 sequencing of 135 peripheral blood samples (approximately 44 ophthalmopathy, over 70 hyperthyroidism and roughly 17 progressor patients) is reported in the paper.

The germline V gene supplies CDR1 SGHVS and CDR2 FQNEAQ. Taken from cysteine to phenylalanine, the CDR3 has 15 residues. The CDR3 DNA has 45 bases and is translated from base 1. The trim is 1 base for V and 4 bases for J, with a gap of 13 bases between the germline ends. In this sample, this clonotype turned up many times. Its antigen is currently not known. No much larger clone exists at a distance of one base, and base qualities are not known. In the ophthalmopathy patients, disease was moderately to severely active, with a Clinical Activity Score of 3 or more, a NOSPECS grade of 4 or more, and a duration of less than 3 months. Patients with uncontrolled infections, other autoimmune diseases, pregnancy or lactation were excluded. Diagnoses relied on clinical symptoms, serum thyroxine and TRAb, thyroid ultrasound and orbital computed tomography. PBMCs were isolated from around 10 ml of fresh peripheral blood by Ficoll-Paque density gradient centrifugation. Total RNA was extracted with Trizol reagent, and quality was checked on an Agilent 2100 Bioanalyzer.

Amplification of TCR beta CDR3 regions was carried out from RNA transcripts. The first round of RT-PCR for the TCR CDR3 was performed with the HTBI primer set and the Qiagen OneStep RT-PCR kit. Libraries were constructed in a second round of multiplex PCR, after which size selection and purification were performed. Sequencing of the libraries was done on an Illumina HiSeq2000 using paired-end 100 bp reads. In the original analysis: SOAPnuke was used to process the raw data, with reads discarded if the reads contained adapters or uncalled bases, had a mean Phred below 15, or lacked an exact constant-primer or identifier match. COPE v1.2.5 was used to merge high-quality paired reads, and clonotypes were defined as unique nucleotide sequences. Clonotypes were aligned to IMGT TRBV, TRBD and TRBJ reference segments using MiTCR v1.1. The analysis included only V-J combinations with a frequency above 0.0001, which together covered 98% to 99.2% of the repertoires. The TCS score was defined as F50 (clonal expansion) divided by E x V (chaos), with BLOSUM62-based TCRdist calculated between CDR3 peptides within each V-J. Welch's t-statistics and random forest reduced just over 500 V-J features to 13, which were used in a naive Bayes classifier (R e1071). TCRdb passed the public sequencing reads through fastp at Q25 and MiXCR, retaining productive beta sequences. Rows matching on CDR3 protein sequence are summarized as one entry with the most common DNA and genes. The V and J calls were not made by the authors but by TCRdb's processing. This sample holds 250,000 to 400,000 distinct CDR3 sequences; roughly an eighth were observed only once. About 37% of the sample is taken by the ten largest.

General study outcomes and caveats: Sample size was not statistically predetermined, and blinding of investigators to group allocation was not performed. Blood samples also contained most of the expanded thyroid clonotypes (frequency above 0.001), which suggests that blood repertoires may reflect thyroid immune responses. A model built on a 13 V-J signature distinguished ophthalmopathy from stable hyperthyroidism, reaching approximately 89% sensitivity and around 82% specificity in cross-validation and 80%/75% in testing. During validation, the model predicted progression to ophthalmopathy a median of approximately 7 months ahead of onset, with almost 71% sensitivity and 72.22% specificity.

The sequencing input was blood. This TCR was recovered from a woman aged 40 to 55 with Graves' ophthalmopathy. The rearrangement combines TRBV7-8 with TRBJ2-5, and the D gene may be TRBD1, 6 bases matching. The nucleotide sequence reads as follows: TGTGCCAGCAGCTTAGACGGCAGGGGCGGAGAGACCCAGTACTTC. This sequence encodes CASSLDGRGGETQYF. With the rest looked up from the reference TRBV7-8 and TRBJ2-5 genes rather than sequenced, the full variable domain is GAGVSQSPRYKVAKRGQDVALRCDPISGHVSLFWYQQALGQGPEFLTYFQNEAQLDKSGLPSDRFFAERPEGSVSTLKIQRTQQEDSAVYLCASSLDGRGGETQYFGPGTRLLVL.